What follows describes a single TCR beta chain. Its specificity is not known. The data belong to a study of shared clonotypes between healthy human individuals. Findings and caveats of the study: What naive subsets generally showed was a larger estimated richness than memory subsets showed.

Sequencing was performed with immunoSEQ multiplex PCR; in TCRdb, only in-frame clones are kept and a portion is missing. Found here are approximately 1,500,000 clones, roughly 95% of them singletons; the top ten hold 1.2%. The sample was naive CD4+ T cells sorted from blood. Subset noted: CD45RA+ positively selected. The receptor was derived from a man younger than 45 in good health.

The DNA of the CDR3 is TGTGCCAGCAGCCAACCCAGGGGCCTCACAGATACGCAGTATTTT. Translating it yields CASSQPRGLTDTQYF. The gene calls are TRBV14 and TRBJ2-3; a weak D match, TRBD1 (6 bases). CDR3 length: 15 residues. Trimming took off 2 bases at V and 2 bases at J, with 11 bases between the two ends. CDR1 SGHDN and CDR2 FVKESK come from the germline V gene.